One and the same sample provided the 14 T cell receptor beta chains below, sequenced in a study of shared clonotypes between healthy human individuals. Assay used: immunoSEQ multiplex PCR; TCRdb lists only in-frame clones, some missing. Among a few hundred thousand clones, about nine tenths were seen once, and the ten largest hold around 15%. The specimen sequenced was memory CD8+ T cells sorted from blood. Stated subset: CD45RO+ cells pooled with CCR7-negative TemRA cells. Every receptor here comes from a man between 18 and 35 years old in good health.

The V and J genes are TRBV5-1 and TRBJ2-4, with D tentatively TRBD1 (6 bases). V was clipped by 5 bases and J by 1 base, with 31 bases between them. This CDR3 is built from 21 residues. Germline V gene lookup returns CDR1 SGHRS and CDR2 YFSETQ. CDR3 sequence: CASSSKPDRLLTRLAKNIQYF. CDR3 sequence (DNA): TGCGCCAGCAGTTCGAAGCCAGACAGGCTCCTCACCCGATTGGCCAAAAACATTCAGTACTTC.

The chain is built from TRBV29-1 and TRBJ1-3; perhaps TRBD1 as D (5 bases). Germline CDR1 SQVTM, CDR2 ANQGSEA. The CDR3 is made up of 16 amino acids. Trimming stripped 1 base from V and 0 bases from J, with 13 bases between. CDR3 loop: CSVEGDGSFSGNTIYF. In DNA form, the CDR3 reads TGCAGCGTTGAAGGGGACGGGTCCTTCTCTGGAAACACCATATATTTT.

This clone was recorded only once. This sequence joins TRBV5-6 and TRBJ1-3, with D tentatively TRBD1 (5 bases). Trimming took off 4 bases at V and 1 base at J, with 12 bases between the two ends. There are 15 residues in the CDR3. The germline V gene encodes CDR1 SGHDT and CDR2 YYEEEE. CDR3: CASSPGTSSGNTIYF. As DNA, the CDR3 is TGTGCCAGCAGCCCCGGGACCTCGTCTGGAAACACCATATATTTT.

The CDR3 sequence is CASSYRTSGPKYNEQFF. The CDR3 DNA follows: TGTGCCAGCAGCTACCGGACTAGCGGACCTAAATACAATGAGCAGTTCTTC. This chain connects TRBV7-8 to TRBJ2-1; the match to TRBD2 covers 10 bases. V trimming: 4 bases; J trimming: 4 bases; junction bases outside the gene matches: 10. The CDR3 is made up of 17 amino acids. Germline assignment: CDR1 SGHVS and CDR2 FQNEAQ.

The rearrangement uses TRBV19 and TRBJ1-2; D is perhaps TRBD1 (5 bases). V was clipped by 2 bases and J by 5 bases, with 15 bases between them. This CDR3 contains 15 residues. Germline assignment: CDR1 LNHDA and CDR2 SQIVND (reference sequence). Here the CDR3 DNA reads TGTGCCAGTAGTATATCAGGGCCGGCGGGGTATGGCTACACCTTC. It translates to CASSISGPAGYGYTF.

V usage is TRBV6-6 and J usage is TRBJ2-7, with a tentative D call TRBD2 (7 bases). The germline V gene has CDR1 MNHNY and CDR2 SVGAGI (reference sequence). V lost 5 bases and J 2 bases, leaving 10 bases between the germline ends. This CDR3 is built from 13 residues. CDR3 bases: TGTGCCAGCAGTGGGGGGGCGACCTACGAGCAGTACTTC. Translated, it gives CASSGGATYEQYF.

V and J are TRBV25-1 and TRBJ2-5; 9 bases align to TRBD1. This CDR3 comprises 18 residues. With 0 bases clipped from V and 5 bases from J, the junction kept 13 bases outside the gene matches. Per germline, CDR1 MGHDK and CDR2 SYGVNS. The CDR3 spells CASSEYLTRGQGWETQYF. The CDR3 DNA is TGTGCCAGCAGTGAATATCTTACACGAGGACAGGGGTGGGAGACCCAGTACTTC.

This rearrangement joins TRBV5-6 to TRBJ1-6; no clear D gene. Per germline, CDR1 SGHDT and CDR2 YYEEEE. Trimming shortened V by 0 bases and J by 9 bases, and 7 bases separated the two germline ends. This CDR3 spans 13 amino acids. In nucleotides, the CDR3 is TGTGCCAGCAGCTTGGGCAAAACTTCACCCCTCCACTTT. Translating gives CASSLGKTSPLHF.

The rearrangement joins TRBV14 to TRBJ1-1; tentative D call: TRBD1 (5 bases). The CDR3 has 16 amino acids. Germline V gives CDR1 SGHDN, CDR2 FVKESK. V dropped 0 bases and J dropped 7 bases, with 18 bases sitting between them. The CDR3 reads CASSQDVRDPDGEAFF. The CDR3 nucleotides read TGTGCCAGCAGCCAAGATGTCAGGGACCCGGATGGTGAAGCTTTCTTT.

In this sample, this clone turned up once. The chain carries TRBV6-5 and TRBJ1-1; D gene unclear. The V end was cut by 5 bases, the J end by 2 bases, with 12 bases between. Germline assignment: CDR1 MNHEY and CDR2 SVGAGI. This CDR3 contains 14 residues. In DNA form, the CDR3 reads TGTGCCAGCAGTGATACAGCGTTAAACACTGAAGCTTTCTTT. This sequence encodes CASSDTALNTEAFF.

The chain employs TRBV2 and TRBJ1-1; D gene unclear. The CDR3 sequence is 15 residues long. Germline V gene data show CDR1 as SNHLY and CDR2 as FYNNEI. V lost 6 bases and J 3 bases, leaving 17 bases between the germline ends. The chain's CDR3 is CASRPTLPTDTEAFF. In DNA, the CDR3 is TGTGCCAGCAGACCGACCCTCCCTACAGACACTGAAGCTTTCTTT.

CDR3 protein: CSVEDLEGYLRGYTF. DNA of the CDR3: TGCAGCGTTGAAGATCTCGAGGGATACCTCCGAGGCTACACCTTC. The rearrangement links TRBV29-1 to TRBJ1-2; D is uncertain. CDR3 length: 15 residues. Germline CDR1 and CDR2: SQVTM and ANQGSEA. With 0 bases removed from V and 8 bases from J, the gap between germline ends came to 19 bases.

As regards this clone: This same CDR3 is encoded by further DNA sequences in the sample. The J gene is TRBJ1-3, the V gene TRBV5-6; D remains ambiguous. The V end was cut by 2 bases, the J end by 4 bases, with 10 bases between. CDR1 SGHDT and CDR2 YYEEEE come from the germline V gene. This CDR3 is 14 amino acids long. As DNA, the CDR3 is TGTGCCAGCAGCTTAGGAGGTTCCGGAAACACCATATATTTT. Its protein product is CASSLGGSGNTIYF.

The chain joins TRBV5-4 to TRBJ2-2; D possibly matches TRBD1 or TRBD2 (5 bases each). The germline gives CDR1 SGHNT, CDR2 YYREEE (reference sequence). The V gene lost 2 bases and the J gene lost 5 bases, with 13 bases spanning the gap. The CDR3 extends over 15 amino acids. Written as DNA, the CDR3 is TGTGCCAGCAGCTTCCAGGGTACGGGAACCGGGGAGCTGTTTTTT. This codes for CASSFQGTGTGELFF.